This section outlines one TCR beta chain sequence together with its context. A few counts support this clone. Its cognate antigen has yet to be identified. No base quality values were provided; no much bigger clone lies one nucleotide off. This sample stems from a study of T cell changes during pregnancy in multiple sclerosis (dated by TCRdb to between 2018 and 2021). Background for the entire study: Changes in the T cell repertoire over the course of pregnancy were examined in this study in women with multiple sclerosis.

The library was prepared using the immunoSEQ multiplex PCR assay. This is the immuneACCESS table as TCRdb keeps it, with only in-frame sequences that have V and J called. A part of the clones is gone; compared with another copy, unresolved V genes explain less than half, and the rest is unexplained. The sample includes about 56,000 clones, with over 75% observed a single time. In total, the top ten clones hold approximately 2% of the sample. The V end loses 0 bases and the J end loses 3 bases, and a stretch of 9 bases separates them. CDR1 and CDR2 were assigned from the germline V gene as SGHTS and YDEGEE. The CDR3 holds 14 amino acids from the cysteine to the phenylalanine. Solely the CDR3 DNA is kept, with 42 bases framed from the first base.

The TCR was taken from a female donor with multiple sclerosis, enrolled in a pregnancy study. The sequence links TRBV5-8 to TRBJ1-2, with TRBD1 as a weak D call on 5 bases. This specimen was peripheral blood, taken after pregnancy. CDR3 sequence: CASSLVLGDYGYTF. The sequence in DNA is TGTGCCAGCAGCTTGGTGCTAGGGGACTATGGCTACACCTTC.